This T cell receptor (beta chain) was found in a study of shared clonotypes between healthy human individuals. Overall study context: The plates for each donor numbered three CD4 naive, three CD4 memory, two CD8 naive and one CD8 memory.

Germline V gene sequence: CDR1 MGHRA, CDR2 YSYEKL. The CDR3 is made up of 20 amino acids. V lost 3 bases to trimming and J lost 1 base; unmatched junction nucleotides: 14. General observations from the study: Richness estimates generally favored naive over memory subsets. Some naive CD4 clonotypes, around 4.7%, turned up in common across a handful of donors.

Sorted-subset replicate PCR reactions contained roughly 200 ng DNA, corresponding to tens of thousands of T cell genomes. Sequencing was performed with immunoSEQ multiplex PCR; in TCRdb, only in-frame clones are kept and a portion is missing. The profile covers over 95,000 clones, with around 68% appearing a single time and roughly 23% taken by the ten largest. This clone was seen only once. Its specificity is unknown. Sequencing used memory CD8+ T cells sorted from blood. The subset here: CD45RO+ cells pooled with CCR7-negative TemRA cells. The gene calls are TRBV4-1 and TRBJ2-1, with 11 bases fitting TRBD2. This TCR was sampled from a woman in her twenties or thirties in good health. CDR3 residues: CASSHGPGLADHLSYNEQFF. The CDR3, as DNA: TGCGCCAGCAGCCATGGGCCGGGACTAGCGGACCATTTGTCCTACAATGAGCAGTTCTTC.